This T cell receptor beta chain originates from a study of T cells in Graves' hyperthyroidism and ophthalmopathy. Study-level background: Specimen type is peripheral blood, collected at initial diagnosis prior to any treatment.

The sample holds many counts of this clonotype. The germline gives CDR1 DFQATT, CDR2 SNEGSKA (reference sequence). This CDR3 contains 12 residues. V shed 4 bases and J shed 11 bases, with 17 bases lying between them. The investigators amplified TCR beta CDR3 regions from RNA transcripts. The HTBI primer set was used in a first-round RT-PCR of the TCR CDR3. TCRdb re-called the multiplex PCR reads through MiXCR, storing one row per CDR3 protein. The data hold more than 75,000 distinct CDR3 sequences, with roughly 49% observed a single time. When ophthalmopathy did not progress within 18 months, Graves' hyperthyroidism was considered stable.

The chain couples TRBV20-1 to TRBJ1-1, with unresolved D. Sequenced: blood. This clonotype was obtained from a woman in her thirties or forties with Graves' hyperthyroidism. The CDR3 loop reads CSAKGETVGAFF. The CDR3 DNA reads as TGCAGTGCTAAGGGCGAGACGGTTGGGGCTTTCTTT.